Listed below are T cell receptor beta chains from one sample, sequenced in a study of shared T cell receptors in the human thymus. The repertoire was sequenced with immunoSEQ multiplex PCR; TCRdb's copy has only in-frame clones and lacks some. This table holds hundreds of thousands of clones, around 87% found once. The data also belong to a second study, concerning human thymus T cells.

The specimen was thymocytes. These receptors were collected from a boy under two years old with a congenital heart defect. The CDR3 runs from the conserved cysteine through the conserved F or W. A D gene is named only where the DNA matches it firmly. A row's size may be missing; if present it is once, few, many or a size class.

CDR3: CASSLSLQGPRLNDTQYF; DNA: TGTGCCAGCAGTTTAAGCCTCCAGGGCCCCCGCCTAAACGATACGCAGTATTTT; J: TRBJ2-3; V: TRBV28; size: NA; D: NA
CDR3: CASRNRVAYWGYNEQFF; DNA: TGTGCCAGCAGAAACAGGGTAGCGTATTGGGGCTACAATGAGCAGTTCTTC; J: TRBJ2-1; V: TRBV5-4; size: NA; D: NA
CDR3: CASTQRGNSNQPQHF; DNA: TGTGCCAGCACCCAGCGCGGCAATAGCAATCAGCCCCAGCATTTT; J: TRBJ1-5; V: TRBV27; size: NA; D: NA
CDR3: CASSHAPEASGRSVETQYF; DNA: TGCGCCAGCAGCCATGCCCCGGAGGCTAGCGGGAGGTCCGTAGAGACCCAGTACTTC; J: TRBJ2-5; V: TRBV4-3; size: NA; D: TRBD2
CDR3: CASSLAGRLSEQYF; DNA: TGTGCCAGCAGTTTAGCGGGACGTTTGAGCGAGCAGTACTTC; J: TRBJ2-7; V: TRBV2; size: NA; D: TRBD2
CDR3: CASSAPGQGAWETQYF; DNA: TGTGCCAGCAGCGCCCCAGGACAGGGGGCTTGGGAGACCCAGTACTTC; J: TRBJ2-5; V: TRBV9; size: NA; D: TRBD1
CDR3: CASSSRASGNTIYF; DNA: TGTGCCAGCAGCTCCCGCGCCTCTGGAAACACCATATATTTT; J: TRBJ1-3; V: TRBV11-2; size: NA; D: NA
CDR3: CASSLSPHRGTEAFF; DNA: TGTGCCAGCAGTTTATCCCCACACAGGGGCACTGAAGCTTTCTTT; J: TRBJ1-1; V: TRBV28; size: NA; D: TRBD1
CDR3: CASSLVRSQETQYF; DNA: TGTGCCAGCAGCTTAGTTAGGAGCCAAGAGACCCAGTACTTC; J: TRBJ2-5; V: TRBV11-2; size: NA; D: NA
CDR3: CASSEGRDPNYGYTF; DNA: TGTGCCAGCAGTGAAGGCAGGGATCCTAACTATGGCTACACCTTC; J: TRBJ1-2; V: TRBV6-1; size: NA; D: NA
CDR3: CASSLVGTLGGYTF; DNA: TGCGCCAGCAGCTTGGTGGGGACTCTGGGGGGCTACACCTTC; J: TRBJ1-2; V: TRBV5-1; size: NA; D: NA
CDR3: CASSGEKGEQYF; DNA: TGTGCCAGCAGCGGGGAAAAGGGGGAGCAGTACTTC; J: TRBJ2-7; V: TRBV5-5; size: NA; D: NA
CDR3: CASSFGHAGGYTF; DNA: TGTGCCAGCAGCTTCGGACATGCGGGGGGCTACACCTTC; J: TRBJ1-2; V: TRBV7-9; size: NA; D: NA
CDR3: CASSQFPGGGFYEQYF; DNA: TGCGCCAGCAGCCAATTTCCGGGAGGGGGATTCTACGAGCAGTACTTC; J: TRBJ2-7; V: TRBV4-3; size: NA; D: TRBD2
CDR3: CASSLRGLSNQPQHF; DNA: TGCGCCAGCAGCTTGAGGGGCCTTAGCAATCAGCCCCAGCATTTT; J: TRBJ1-5; V: TRBV5-1; size: NA; D: NA
CDR3: CASGTGVPYEQYF; DNA: TGTGCCAGTGGAACAGGGGTCCCCTACGAGCAGTACTTC; J: TRBJ2-7; V: TRBV19; size: once; D: TRBD1
CDR3: CASSLSPKQGALSYEQYF; DNA: TGTGCCAGCAGTTTAAGTCCGAAACAGGGGGCCCTTTCCTACGAGCAGTACTTC; J: TRBJ2-7; V: TRBV27; size: NA; D: TRBD1
CDR3: CAITGHFTDTQYF; DNA: TGTGCCATCACAGGGCATTTCACAGATACGCAGTATTTT; J: TRBJ2-3; V: TRBV10-3; size: few; D: NA
CDR3: CASSQEKLQRGVQETQYF; DNA: TGCGCCAGCAGCCAAGAGAAATTGCAGCGGGGTGTACAAGAGACCCAGTACTTC; J: TRBJ2-5; V: TRBV4-1; size: NA; D: TRBD2
CDR3: CASSEKGGGYQPQHF; DNA: TGTGCCAGCAGTGAAAAGGGGGGGGGCTACCAGCCCCAGCATTTT; J: TRBJ1-5; V: TRBV25-1; size: NA; D: NA
CDR3: CASSQVYAPGQGIGELFF; DNA: TGCGCCAGCAGCCAAGTGTACGCTCCGGGACAGGGAATCGGGGAGCTGTTTTTT; J: TRBJ2-2; V: TRBV4-3; size: NA; D: TRBD1
CDR3: CASSPYDGEDEAFF; DNA: TGTGCCAGCTCACCATATGACGGGGAGGATGAAGCTTTCTTT; J: TRBJ1-1; V: TRBV18; size: NA; D: NA
CDR3: CASSGPKQGNEQFF; DNA: TGCGCCAGCAGCGGACCCAAACAGGGCAATGAGCAGTTCTTC; J: TRBJ2-1; V: TRBV5-1; size: NA; D: NA
CDR3: CATFGTAGNYGYTF; DNA: TGTGCCACCTTCGGGACAGCGGGTAACTATGGCTACACCTTC; J: TRBJ1-2; V: TRBV28; size: NA; D: TRBD1
CDR3: CASTETGQSFYEQYF; DNA: TGTGCCAGCACCGAAACGGGACAGTCTTTCTACGAGCAGTACTTC; J: TRBJ2-7; V: TRBV28; size: NA; D: TRBD1
CDR3: CASSQQGWYPNTGELFF; DNA: TGTGCCAGCAGCCAACAGGGATGGTATCCGAACACCGGGGAGCTGTTTTTT; J: TRBJ2-2; V: TRBV21-1; size: NA; D: NA
CDR3: CASSLPGQVKYGYTF; DNA: TGTGCCAGCTCATTACCGGGACAGGTGAAGTATGGCTACACCTTC; J: TRBJ1-2; V: TRBV18; size: NA; D: TRBD1
CDR3: CASSQDLGEVSYNSPLHF; DNA: TGCGCCAGCAGCCAAGATCTTGGGGAGGTCTCCTATAATTCACCCCTCCACTTT; J: TRBJ1-6; V: TRBV4-1; size: NA; D: NA
CDR3: CSLRLGQGKSVNTEAFF; DNA: TGCAGCTTACGACTGGGACAGGGGAAGTCGGTGAACACTGAAGCTTTCTTT; J: TRBJ1-1; V: TRBV29-1; size: once; D: TRBD1
CDR3: CASSPDRGAWYEQYF; DNA: TGTGCCAGCAGCCCCGACAGGGGAGCCTGGTACGAGCAGTACTTC; J: TRBJ2-7; V: TRBV11-3; size: NA; D: TRBD1
CDR3: CASSPTDRSLHLNTEAFF; DNA: TGTGCCAGCAGCCCTACGGACAGGTCCCTCCATTTGAACACTGAAGCTTTCTTT; J: TRBJ1-1; V: TRBV4-2; size: NA; D: TRBD1
CDR3: CASSAAGNEQFF; DNA: TGTGCCAGCAGCGCCGCAGGGAATGAGCAGTTCTTC; J: TRBJ2-1; V: TRBV9; size: NA; D: NA
CDR3: CASSYSDIGYGYTF; DNA: TGTGCCAGCAGTTACTCAGACATTGGCTATGGCTACACCTTC; J: TRBJ1-2; V: TRBV6-5; size: NA; D: NA
CDR3: CASRTISEQYF; DNA: TGTGCCAGCCGGACTATTTCCGAGCAGTACTTC; J: TRBJ2-7; V: TRBV27; size: NA; D: NA
CDR3: CASSWGGRVDNYGYTF; DNA: TGTGCCAGCAGCTGGGGGGGGAGGGTTGATAACTATGGCTACACCTTC; J: TRBJ1-2; V: TRBV5-6; size: NA; D: NA
CDR3: CASSLATGGREKLFF; DNA: TGTGCCAGCAGCTTAGCCACAGGGGGCCGGGAAAAACTGTTTTTT; J: TRBJ1-4; V: TRBV7-6; size: few; D: TRBD1
CDR3: CASSLDRGLGNTEAFF; DNA: TGCGCCAGCAGCCTCGACAGGGGGCTCGGGAACACTGAAGCTTTCTTT; J: TRBJ1-1; V: TRBV5-1; size: NA; D: TRBD1
CDR3: CASSLPGWNTEAFF; DNA: TGTGCCAGCAGCTTGCCAGGGTGGAACACTGAAGCTTTCTTT; J: TRBJ1-1; V: TRBV5-8; size: once; D: NA
CDR3: CASSPSNREINSPLHF; DNA: TGTGCCAGCAGTCCCTCGAACAGGGAAATAAACTCCCCCCTCCACTTT; J: TRBJ1-6; V: TRBV6-6; size: NA; D: NA
CDR3: CASSPGTVASETQYF; DNA: TGTGCCAGCAGCCCCGGGACAGTCGCCTCGGAGACCCAGTACTTC; J: TRBJ2-5; V: TRBV7-8; size: NA; D: TRBD1
CDR3: CASSPAGGSYEQYF; DNA: TGTGCCAGCAGCCCAGCGGGGGGATCCTACGAGCAGTACTTC; J: TRBJ2-7; V: TRBV14; size: NA; D: TRBD2
CDR3: CAISELVKVDSNQETQYF; DNA: TGTGCCATCAGTGAGCTCGTAAAAGTGGACTCGAATCAAGAGACCCAGTACTTC; J: TRBJ2-5; V: TRBV10-3; size: NA; D: NA
CDR3: CASSLEGTGFYGYTF; DNA: TGCGCCAGCAGCTTGGAGGGGACAGGGTTCTATGGCTACACCTTC; J: TRBJ1-2; V: TRBV5-1; size: NA; D: TRBD1
CDR3: CAWNDSGETSLGLGFHEQYF; DNA: TGTGCCTGGAATGATAGTGGGGAGACTAGCCTGGGGTTAGGGTTCCACGAGCAGTACTTC; J: TRBJ2-7; V: TRBV30; size: NA; D: TRBD2
CDR3: CAWDRLSTDTQYF; DNA: TGTGCCTGGGACAGACTTAGCACAGATACGCAGTATTTT; J: TRBJ2-3; V: TRBV30; size: NA; D: NA
CDR3: CASSQASSEGNTIYF; DNA: TGTGCCAGCAGCCAGGCCTCCTCCGAAGGAAACACCATATATTTT; J: TRBJ1-3; V: TRBV28; size: NA; D: NA